This T cell receptor (beta chain) was observed in a study of radiotherapy plus CTLA-4 blockade in lung cancer (dated by TCRdb to 2016 to 2018). Broadly, across the study: Among the enrolled patients, about 19% had an objective response, and less than 40% reached disease control. The paper's findings and limits, for the study overall: After treatment with radiotherapy and ipilimumab, TCR clones that originated in tumors expanded in peripheral blood. The strongest predictors of response were reported to be early dynamic shifts in blood T cell clones along with a rise in serum interferon-beta following radiation.

In the case of this clone: This clone's antigen is unknown. No quality values exist for individual bases; no much larger clone is one base distant.

The study tested focal radiation therapy combined with CTLA-4 blockade (ipilimumab) in patients with chemo-refractory metastatic non-small-cell lung cancer. The library was obtained by the immunoSEQ multiplex PCR assay. The source is immuneACCESS, and TCRdb retained only in-frame sequences with V and J called. Part of the clones is not carried over; for the studies checked, unresolved V genes explain less than half of this, and the remainder is unexplained. The sample table lists 40,000 to 50,000 clones, around 75% of them with a count of one. 9.8% of the sample goes to the ten largest clones. Trimming removed 5 bases from V and 4 bases from J, leaving 14 bases between the germline ends. The CDR3 measures 14 amino acids from cysteine to phenylalanine. The sequence is cut down to CDR3 DNA, 42 bases in frame from base 1. CDR1 SNHLY and CDR2 FYNNEI are derived from the germline V gene.

The origin of this receptor is a human donor with non-small cell lung cancer who had stable disease on radiotherapy plus ipilimumab. Recombination connected TRBV2 to TRBJ1-1, and the D gene may be TRBD1, 5 bases matching. Sample: peripheral blood, taken from a patient treated with radiotherapy plus ipilimumab. This receptor carries the CDR3 CASSTTAGGTEAFF. The nucleotides read TGTGCCAGCAGTACGACGGCCGGGGGCACTGAAGCTTTCTTT.